This T cell receptor beta chain was obtained from a study of T cells in Graves' hyperthyroidism and ophthalmopathy. What was amplified from RNA transcripts were TCR beta CDR3 regions. Initially, a first-round RT-PCR of the TCR CDR3 employed the HTBI primer set. TCRdb recomputed calls from the multiplex PCR reads with MiXCR, one row per CDR3 protein. Among 500,000 to 750,000 distinct CDR3 sequences listed, 11% to 15% were seen once. V lost 7 bases and J 8 bases, leaving 21 bases between the germline ends. The CDR3 consists of 15 residues. CDR1 is MNHEY, CDR2 SMNVEV, per germline (reference sequence). Any patient presenting with uncontrolled infection, other autoimmune disease, pregnancy or lactation was left out. Diagnosis rested on symptoms, serum thyroxine and TRAb, thyroid ultrasound, and orbital computed tomography.

This chain connects TRBV27 to TRBJ2-1; perhaps D is TRBD1 or TRBD2 (5 bases each). This receptor was obtained from a woman aged 18-35 years with Graves' ophthalmopathy. The material sequenced was blood. The CDR3, as DNA: TGTGCCAGCACCCCTTATTCGGGGACGAGGCATGAGCAGTTCTTC. Translating gives CASTPYSGTRHEQFF.